What follows are 20 T cell receptor beta chains derived from one specimen sequenced in a study of cytomegalovirus exposure and HLA in healthy donors (dated by TCRdb to about 2017). Libraries were built with the immunoSEQ multiplex PCR assay. For the multiplex PCR, a mixture combining 60 forward primers for TCR Vbeta segments and 13 reverse primers for TCR Jbeta segments was used. As stored in TCRdb, this immuneACCESS dataset retains in-frame rearrangements with V and J assigned. A fraction of the clones does not appear; measured against another copy, unresolved V genes explain less than half of the discrepancy, and the remainder lacks a known reason. This sample is represented by 150,000 to 200,000 clones; roughly 82% of them were singletons. The ten largest clones capture approximately 1.5% of the sample. Sample: PBMCs. The receptors come from a man between 40 and 49 years old in good health and CMV-seronegative.

The CDR3 DNA reads TGTGCCATCAGCGCAGGGGGTTACGAGCAGTACTTC. This codes for CAISAGGYEQYF. V gene TRBV10-3 combines with J gene TRBJ2-7, with TRBD1 matching 7 bases. Germline V gives CDR1 ENHRY, CDR2 SYGVKD. The CDR3 contains 12 residues. Trimming cost V 6 bases and J 4 bases; bases outside gene matches: 3.

A single count supports this clone. The chain couples TRBV2 to TRBJ1-1, with a weak D call TRBD1 (5 bases). The V gene's germline CDR1 is SNHLY and CDR2 FYNNEI. The V gene lost 7 bases and the J gene lost 4 bases, with 10 bases spanning the gap. The CDR3 is made up of 12 amino acids. The CDR3 bases are TGTGCCAGCATCGCCCAGGGCACTGAAGCTTTCTTT. This encodes CASIAQGTEAFF.

The chain recombines TRBV7-6 with TRBJ2-3; 9 bases map to TRBD2. This CDR3 is 18 amino acids long. Germline V gene sequence: CDR1 SGHVS, CDR2 FNYEAQ. With V trimmed by 3 bases and J by 5 bases, 15 bases remained unmatched. CDR3 region: CASSFQDLGGGAKDTQYF. The CDR3 coding sequence is TGTGCCAGCAGCTTTCAGGATTTGGGCGGGGGGGCCAAAGATACGCAGTATTTT.

The sample holds a few counts of this clone. Written as DNA, the CDR3 is TGTGCCAGCAGGGTTGGAGGGGCGGGTAACTATGGCTACACCTTC. Its translation: CASRVGGAGNYGYTF. The rearrangement joins TRBV2 to TRBJ1-2, with a tentative D call TRBD1 (5 bases). Germline V gene lookup returns CDR1 SNHLY and CDR2 FYNNEI. Trimming pared 6 bases from V and 1 base from J, leaving 15 bases between. This CDR3 comprises 15 residues.

This rearrangement joins TRBV5-1 to TRBJ2-1; 12 nucleotides agree with TRBD2. J lost 5 bases, V lost 4 bases, and 1 base had no gene match. CDR1 and CDR2 (germline): SGHRS, YFSETQ. CDR3 length: 14 residues. CDR3 residues: CASSGLAGNNEQFF. The CDR3 DNA sequence: TGCGCCAGCAGCGGACTAGCGGGGAACAATGAGCAGTTCTTC.

On this clone: The sample has other DNA sequences that encode this CDR3 too. The chain has TRBV6-5 and TRBJ1-3; D not resolved. Trimming shortened V by 0 bases and J by 4 bases, and 10 bases separated the two germline ends. The germline gives CDR1 MNHEY, CDR2 SVGAGI. The CDR3 has 15 residues. The CDR3 region is CASSYSSGKGNTIYF. The CDR3 DNA is TGTGCCAGCAGTTACTCATCGGGAAAAGGAAACACCATATATTTT.

This clone was counted a single time. V and J are TRBV19 and TRBJ2-5, with 7 bases matching TRBD2. The CDR3 extends over 14 amino acids. V shed 7 bases and J 5 bases; nucleotides not matched to a gene: 10. In germline, CDR1 is LNHDA, CDR2 SQIVND (reference sequence). The CDR3, as DNA: TGTGCCAGTACCACGGGGGGTCTCGGGGAGACCCAGTACTTC. It encodes CASTTGGLGETQYF.

In nucleotides, the CDR3 is TGTGCCAGCAGTTACACTATAACCGATACGCAGTATTTT. It specifies CASSYTITDTQYF. The chain combines TRBV6-5 with TRBJ2-3; D gene unclear. The CDR3 is made up of 13 amino acids. V was clipped by 2 bases and J by 6 bases, with 9 bases between them. Germline V gives CDR1 MNHEY, CDR2 SVGAGI.

CDR3 in DNA: TGTGCCAGCTCACCACCGGGACAGTCCTACGAGCAGTACTTC. Residues: CASSPPGQSYEQYF. The rearrangement joins TRBV18 to TRBJ2-7, with 7 positions matching TRBD1. V trimming: 0 bases; J trimming: 1 base; junction bases outside the gene matches: 0. CDR1 is KGHSH and CDR2 is LQKENI in the germline V gene. The CDR3 is made up of 14 amino acids.

The CDR3 region is CASSYEGAGEQYF. As DNA, the CDR3 is TGTGCCAGCAGTTACGAGGGGGCGGGGGAGCAGTACTTC. The chain uses TRBV6-5 and TRBJ2-7; maybe TRBD1 (7 bases). Trimming took off 2 bases at V and 7 bases at J, with 12 bases between the two ends. The germline CDR1 and CDR2 sequences are MNHEY and SVGAGI. There are 13 residues in the CDR3.

CDR3 region: CASSFPMGTGGETQYF. Here the CDR3 DNA reads TGCGCCAGCAGCTTCCCGATGGGGACAGGGGGAGAGACCCAGTACTTC. V is TRBV5-1 and J is TRBJ2-5; 11 bases align to TRBD1. Looked up from germline, CDR1 is SGHRS and CDR2 is YFSETQ. V trimming: 2 bases; J trimming: 4 bases; junction bases outside the gene matches: 7. CDR3 length equals 16 residues.

This chain joins TRBV4-1 and TRBJ1-1, with no clear D. V was cut by 0 bases and J by 2 bases, with 19 bases left in between. The CDR3 sequence is 18 residues long. Germline CDR1 is MGHRA and CDR2 is YSYEKL. The CDR3 DNA sequence: TGCGCCAGCAGCCAAGATCCGGTCGGGGAACTGGGAAACACTGAAGCTTTCTTT. Encoded protein: CASSQDPVGELGNTEAFF.

The chain joins TRBV7-9 to TRBJ1-4; tentative D call: TRBD1 (5 bases). V shed 6 bases and J shed 7 bases, with 18 bases lying between them. Germline V lookup: CDR1 SEHNR, CDR2 FQNEAQ (reference sequence). The CDR3 loop spans 15 amino acids. The CDR3 loop reads CASRSDRAVGEKLFF. The CDR3 DNA sequence: TGTGCCAGCAGGTCTGACAGAGCCGTTGGTGAAAAACTGTTTTTT.

The chain recombines TRBV19 with TRBJ2-7; 9 bases line up with TRBD2. The CDR3 covers 18 residues. J lost 0 bases, V lost 3 bases, and 12 bases had no gene match. Looked up from germline, CDR1 is LNHDA and CDR2 is SQIVND (reference sequence). The CDR3 loop is CASSIFPPSGRLSYEQYF. The CDR3 DNA reads TGTGCCAGTAGTATTTTCCCACCGAGCGGGAGGCTCTCCTACGAGCAGTACTTC.

The V gene is TRBV5-6, the J gene TRBJ1-1, with TRBD1 matching over 7 bases. This CDR3 is 15 amino acids long. CDR1 is SGHDT, CDR2 YYEEEE, per germline. Trimming removed 4 bases from V and 2 bases from J; junction bases left unmatched: 8. The CDR3 protein is CASSRPGQINTEAFF. In nucleotides, the CDR3 is TGTGCCAGCAGCCGCCCGGGACAGATTAACACTGAAGCTTTCTTT.

The CDR3 loop is CASSGQGGGETQYF. The CDR3 nucleotides read TGTGCCAGCAGCGGACAGGGTGGGGGAGAGACCCAGTACTTC. The chain recombines TRBV6-5 with TRBJ2-5; 8 bases are a match to TRBD1. V shed 6 bases and J 4 bases; nucleotides not matched to a gene: 7. The V gene's germline CDR1 is MNHEY and CDR2 SVGAGI. The CDR3 is made up of 14 amino acids.

This clone was picked up a small number of times. This chain joins TRBV5-6 and TRBJ1-1; D remains ambiguous. The V gene's germline CDR1 is SGHDT and CDR2 YYEEEE. The CDR3 has 15 amino acids. Between the trimmed V and J ends, which lost 4 bases and 0 bases, there was a span of 13 bases. CDR3 loop: CASSPERQLNTEAFF. For the CDR3, the DNA is TGTGCCAGCAGCCCGGAGAGGCAGTTGAACACTGAAGCTTTCTTT.

CDR3 in DNA: TGTGCCAGCAGTTTGGGAGCTTGGGGCAATCAGCCCCAGCATTTT. Translated, it gives CASSLGAWGNQPQHF. The chain carries TRBV7-2 and TRBJ1-5; D unresolved. The CDR3 spans 15 residues. The germline V gene encodes CDR1 SGHTA and CDR2 FQGNSA. V was clipped by 6 bases and J by 2 bases, with 14 bases between them. Full variable domain (remainder filled in from reference TRBV7-2 and TRBJ1-5): GAGVSQSPSNKVTEKGKDVELRCDPISGHTALYWYRQSLGQGLEFLIYFQGNSAPDKSGLPSDRFSAERTGGSVSTLTIQRTQQEDSAVYLCASSLGAWGNQPQHFGDGTRLSIL.

The chain links TRBV5-6 to TRBJ1-1; TRBD1 is a possible D gene (5 bases). V lost 2 bases and J 1 base, leaving 15 bases between the germline ends. The CDR3 loop spans 16 amino acids. Germline assignment: CDR1 SGHDT and CDR2 YYEEEE. The DNA for the CDR3 is TGTGCCAGCAGCTTAGGCCCAACAGGCCCGAACACTGAAGCTTTCTTT. Encoded protein: CASSLGPTGPNTEAFF. Full variable domain (missing parts from reference TRBV5-6 and TRBJ1-1): DAGVTQSPTHLIKTRGQQVTLRCSPKSGHDTVSWYQQALGQGPQFIFQYYEEEERQRGNFPDRFSGHQFPNYSSELNVNALLLGDSALYLCASSLGPTGPNTEAFFGQGTRLTVV.

The chain couples TRBV6-6 to TRBJ2-5; 7 nucleotides line up with TRBD1. The J call may be mistaken, given a closer DNA end match to TRBJ2-7. Germline lookup yields CDR1 MNHNY and CDR2 SVGAGI (reference sequence). CDR3 length: 14 amino acids. This CDR3 is CASSRQGYYYEQYF. The CDR3 nucleotides are TGTGCCAGCAGTAGACAGGGATATTACTACGAGCAGTACTTC.